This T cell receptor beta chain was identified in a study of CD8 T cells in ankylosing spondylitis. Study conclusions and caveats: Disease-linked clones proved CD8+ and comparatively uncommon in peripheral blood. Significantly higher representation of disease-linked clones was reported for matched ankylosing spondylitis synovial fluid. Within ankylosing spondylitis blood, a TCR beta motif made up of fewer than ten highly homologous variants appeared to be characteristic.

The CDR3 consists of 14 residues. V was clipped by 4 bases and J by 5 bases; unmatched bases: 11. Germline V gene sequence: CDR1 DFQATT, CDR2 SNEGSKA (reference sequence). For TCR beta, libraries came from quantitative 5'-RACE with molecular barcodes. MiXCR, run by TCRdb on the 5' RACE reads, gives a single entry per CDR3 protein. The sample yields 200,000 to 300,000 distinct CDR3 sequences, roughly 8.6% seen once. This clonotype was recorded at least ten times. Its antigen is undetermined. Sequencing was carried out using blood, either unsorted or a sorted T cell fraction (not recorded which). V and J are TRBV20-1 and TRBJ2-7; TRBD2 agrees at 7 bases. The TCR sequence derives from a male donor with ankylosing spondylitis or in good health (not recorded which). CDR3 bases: TGCAGTGCTATTCCAACTAGCGATATTGACGAGCAGTACTTC. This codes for CSAIPTSDIDEQYF.